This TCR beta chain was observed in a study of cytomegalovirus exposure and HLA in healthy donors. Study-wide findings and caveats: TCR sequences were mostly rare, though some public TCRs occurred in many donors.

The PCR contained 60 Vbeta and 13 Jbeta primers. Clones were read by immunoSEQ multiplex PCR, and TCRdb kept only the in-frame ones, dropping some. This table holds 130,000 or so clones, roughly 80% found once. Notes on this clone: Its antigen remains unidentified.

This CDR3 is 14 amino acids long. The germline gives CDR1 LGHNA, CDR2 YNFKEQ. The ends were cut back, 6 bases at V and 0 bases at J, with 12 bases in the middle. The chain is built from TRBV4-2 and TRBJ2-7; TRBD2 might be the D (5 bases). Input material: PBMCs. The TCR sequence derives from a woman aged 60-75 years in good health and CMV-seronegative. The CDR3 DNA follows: TGTGCCAGCAGTCGAGCGGAACTCTCCTACGAGCAGTACTTC. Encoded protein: CASSRAELSYEQYF.